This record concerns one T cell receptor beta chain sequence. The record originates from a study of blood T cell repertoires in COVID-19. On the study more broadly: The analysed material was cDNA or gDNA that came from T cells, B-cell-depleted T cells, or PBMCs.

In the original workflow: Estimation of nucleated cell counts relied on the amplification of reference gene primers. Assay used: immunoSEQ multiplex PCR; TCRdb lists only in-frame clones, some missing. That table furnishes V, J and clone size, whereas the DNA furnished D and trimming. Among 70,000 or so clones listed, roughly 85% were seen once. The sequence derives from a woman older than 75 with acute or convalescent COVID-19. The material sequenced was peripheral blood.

This chain's CDR3 is CASSLLTGSMSNSPLHF. CDR3 coding DNA: TGTGCCAGCAGCCTATTAACAGGGTCGATGTCGAATTCACCCCTCCACTTT. The chain recombines TRBV5-5 with TRBJ1-6, with D perhaps TRBD1 (6 bases). The ends were cut back, 4 bases at V and 7 bases at J, with 21 bases in the middle. From germline, CDR1 is SGHKS and CDR2 YYEKEE (reference sequence). This CDR3 contains 17 residues.